These 23 T cell receptor beta chains were all obtained from the same sample, sequenced in a study of PD-1 blockade in classical Hodgkin lymphoma (dated by TCRdb to the early 2020s). Library construction relied on the immunoSEQ multiplex PCR assay. TCRdb carries this immuneACCESS record with in-frame sequences only. Its versions omit some clonotypes, under half of them owing to an unresolved V gene in the studies checked, with the rest unexplained. The sample table lists 75,000 to 95,000 clones, under 85% of them with a count of one. Of the sample, more than 15% falls within the top ten clones. The time point label on this specimen signifies: cycle 4 day 1 (C4D1), after more than 5 weeks of nivolumab. All trial patients had relapsed after autologous stem cell transplantation, with cohorts A, B and C differing in prior brentuximab vedotin exposure. Sequenced here: peripheral blood mononuclear cells (PBMCs), sampled before the fourth cycle of nivolumab. The receptors shown here come from a human donor with classical Hodgkin lymphoma.

CDR3 coding DNA: TGTGCCAGCTCACCGGCGGTCTACAATGAGCAGTTCTTC. Its protein is CASSPAVYNEQFF. The chain couples TRBV18 to TRBJ2-1; D gene ambiguous. The V end lost 3 bases, the J end lost 3 bases, and 6 bases lay between the germline ends. The CDR3 loop spans 13 amino acids. The V gene's germline CDR1 is KGHSH and CDR2 LQKENI. The full variable domain, in which reference TRBV18 and TRBJ2-1 provide the parts outside the CDR3, is NAGVMQNPRHLVRRRGQEARLRCSPMKGHSHVYWYRQLPEEGLKFMVYLQKENIIDESGMPKERFSAEFPKEGPSILRIQQVVRGDSAAYFCASSPAVYNEQFFGPGTRLTVL.

V usage is TRBV5-1 and J usage is TRBJ2-5; 7 bases are shared with TRBD1. The germline CDR1 and CDR2 sequences are SGHRS and YFSETQ. This CDR3 is 14 amino acids long. V lost 4 bases and J lost 4; bases outside the gene matches: 7. This CDR3 is CASSPRQGPETQYF. DNA for the CDR3: TGCGCCAGCAGCCCGAGACAGGGACCAGAGACCCAGTACTTC. Supplemented by reference TRBV5-1 and TRBJ2-5, the full variable domain reads KAGVTQTPRYLIKTRGQQVTLSCSPISGHRSVSWYQQTPGQGLQFLFEYFSETQRNKGNFPGRFSGRQFSNSRSEMNVSTLELGDSALYLCASSPRQGPETQYFGPGTRLLVL.

As DNA, the CDR3 is TGTGCCAGCAGTATAAGATCACCAGGGATTGGGGGCACTGAAGCTTTCTTT. Translated: CASSIRSPGIGGTEAFF. The chain carries TRBV28 and TRBJ1-1; TRBD1 is a possible D gene (5 bases). Trimming removed 5 bases at V and 4 bases at J, with 23 bases between. This CDR3 has 17 amino acids. Germline CDR1 is MDHEN and CDR2 is SYDVKM.

The chain employs TRBV6-1 and TRBJ2-7; perhaps TRBD2 as D (5 bases). CDR1 MNHNS and CDR2 SASEGT come from the germline V gene. This CDR3 spans 14 amino acids. V lost 4 bases and J 2 bases, leaving 12 bases between the germline ends. The CDR3 loop is CASSVHGNTYEQYF. The CDR3 bases are TGTGCCAGCAGTGTACACGGGAACACCTACGAGCAGTACTTC.

The rearrangement joins TRBV10-3 to TRBJ2-1; 7 nucleotides align to TRBD2. CDR1 and CDR2 (germline): ENHRY, SYGVKD. J lost 3 bases, V lost 2 bases, and 1 base had no gene match. This CDR3 comprises 14 residues. The CDR3 sequence: CAISEASGYNEQFF. The CDR3 DNA is TGTGCCATCAGTGAGGCTAGCGGCTACAATGAGCAGTTCTTC.

This chain joins TRBV10-3 and TRBJ2-7; D remains unclear. The CDR3 consists of 14 residues. V was clipped by 0 bases and J by 3 bases, with 9 bases between them. CDR1 is ENHRY, CDR2 SYGVKD, per germline. The CDR3: CAISESSAYYEQYF. Written as DNA, the CDR3 is TGTGCCATCAGTGAGTCAAGTGCCTACTACGAGCAGTACTTC.

This clone was observed a handful of times. The chain joins TRBV19 to TRBJ1-5; D gene unclear. The CDR3 length is 16 residues. CDR1 LNHDA and CDR2 SQIVND come from the germline V gene (reference sequence). The V end was cut by 0 bases, the J end by 8 bases, with 17 bases between. The CDR3 protein is CASSIDLSSVREPQHF. CDR3 sequence (DNA): TGTGCCAGTAGTATAGATCTTTCCTCGGTGAGGGAGCCCCAGCATTTT.

This chain uses TRBV7-9 with TRBJ1-1; 7 bases agree with TRBD1. Trimming took 6 bases from V and 3 from J; bases not matched to a gene: 10. The CDR3 length is 15 residues. Germline V CDR1 and CDR2: SEHNR, FQNEAQ (reference sequence). The CDR3 DNA reads TGTGCCAGCAGACCAAAACAGGGGTCGGACACTGAAGCTTTCTTT. This encodes CASRPKQGSDTEAFF.

This chain joins TRBV7-9 and TRBJ2-7; TRBD1 might be the D (6 bases). Germline V gene sequence: CDR1 SEHNR, CDR2 FQNEAQ (reference sequence). CDR3 length: 15 amino acids. V was pared by 2 bases and J by 0 bases, with 11 bases between. For the CDR3, the DNA is TGTGCCAGCAGCTTACCACAGGGCCTCTCCTACGAGCAGTACTTC. Protein sequence: CASSLPQGLSYEQYF.

The genes are TRBV5-5 and TRBJ2-5; maybe TRBD1 (6 bases). Germline V gene sequence: CDR1 SGHKS, CDR2 YYEKEE (reference sequence). The CDR3 contains 16 residues. Trimming shortened V by 0 bases and J by 4 bases, and 16 bases separated the two germline ends. This CDR3 reads CASSLGQGRGGETQYF. In DNA form, the CDR3 reads TGTGCCAGCAGCTTGGGGCAGGGGAGAGGCGGAGAGACCCAGTACTTC. Full variable domain (missing parts from reference TRBV5-5 and TRBJ2-5): DAGVTQSPTHLIKTRGQQVTLRCSPISGHKSVSWYQQVLGQGPQFIFQYYEKEERGRGNFPDRFSARQFPNYSSELNVNALLLGDSALYLCASSLGQGRGGETQYFGPGTRLLVL.

The chain uses TRBV19 and TRBJ1-2; no reliable D call. CDR1 LNHDA and CDR2 SQIVND come from the germline V gene (reference sequence). The CDR3 runs 15 residues. Trimming stripped 0 bases from V and 4 bases from J, with 12 bases between. CDR3 coding DNA: TGTGCCAGTAGTATAGATACTAGGGCGACCTATGGCTACACCTTC. Translating gives CASSIDTRATYGYTF.

The V and J genes are TRBV11-2 and TRBJ2-3; the D is unclear. The CDR3 sequence is 15 residues long. From germline, CDR1 is SGHAT and CDR2 FQNNGV. Between the trimmed V and J ends, which lost 7 bases and 2 bases, there was a span of 16 bases. Here the CDR3 DNA reads TGTGCCAGCAATGGCGGCAGGCACACCACAGATACGCAGTATTTT. It is translated as CASNGGRHTTDTQYF.

The V gene is TRBV7-2, the J gene TRBJ1-3; D is unresolved. The CDR3 extends over 13 amino acids. The V and J ends lost 5 bases and 4 bases respectively, with 9 bases between them. Germline-derived CDR1 and CDR2 are SGHTA and FQGNSA. In DNA form, the CDR3 reads TGTGCCAGCAGCCCAACGGAAGGAAACACCATATATTTT. Translating it yields CASSPTEGNTIYF.

Here the CDR3 DNA reads TGTGCCTGGGATCTTGTCTCTGGAAACACCATATATTTT. Protein sequence: CAWDLVSGNTIYF. V and J are TRBV30 and TRBJ1-3, with D uncertain. V shed 5 bases and J shed 0 bases, with 8 bases lying between them. The CDR3 is 13 amino acids. Germline CDR1 reads GTSNPN; CDR2 reads SVGIG (reference sequence).

J is TRBJ1-1 and V is TRBV30; D gene uncertain. From germline, CDR1 is GTSNPN and CDR2 SVGIG (reference sequence). This CDR3 spans 12 amino acids. V lost 3 bases and J 3 bases, leaving 8 bases between the germline ends. The CDR3, as DNA: TGTGCCTGGAGCAACATCTACACTGAAGCTTTCTTT. This translates into CAWSNIYTEAFF.

J is TRBJ2-2 and V is TRBV30, with D possibly matching TRBD1 (5 bases). Germline lookup yields CDR1 GTSNPN and CDR2 SVGIG (reference sequence). CDR3 length: 15 amino acids. The V and J ends lost 4 bases and 4 bases respectively, with 16 bases between them. Written as DNA, the CDR3 is TGTGCCTGGACTGTCCTTACAGGCGCCACCGGGGAGCTGTTTTTT. This translates into CAWTVLTGATGELFF.

This clone was recorded a few times. The rearrangement links TRBV28 to TRBJ2-1, with 7 bases matching TRBD2. Unmatched junction bases numbered 10, after V lost 5 bases and J lost 6 bases. This CDR3 is 15 amino acids long. CDR1 and CDR2 from the germline V gene are MDHEN and SYDVKM. The CDR3 nucleotides are TGTGCCAGCAGTAAGTGGGAGGGCCCACGCAATGAGCAGTTCTTC. Residues: CASSKWEGPRNEQFF.

The V gene is TRBV7-3, the J gene TRBJ2-6; D remains ambiguous. This CDR3 is built from 16 residues. Germline V CDR1 and CDR2: SGHTA, FQGTGA. The V and J ends lost 5 bases and 2 bases respectively, with 13 bases between them. DNA for the CDR3: TGTGCCAGCAGCCCCGGCCCTTCCCCTGGGGCCAACGTCCTGACTTTC. Translation: CASSPGPSPGANVLTF. The full variable domain, with the rest looked up from reference TRBV7-3 and TRBJ2-6, is GAGVSQTPSNKVTEKGKYVELRCDPISGHTALYWYRQSLGQGPEFLIYFQGTGAADDSGLPNDRFFAVRPEGSVSTLKIQRTERGDSAVYLCASSPGPSPGANVLTFGAGSRLTVL.

The rearrangement links TRBV7-9 to TRBJ2-5, with TRBD1 matching 10 bases. Germline V CDR1 and CDR2: SEHNR, FQNEAQ (reference sequence). Trimming cost V 5 bases and J 5 bases; bases outside gene matches: 5. CDR3 length: 14 amino acids. CDR3 DNA sequence: TGTGCCAGCAGCAGACAGGGGGCGAGGGAGACCCAGTACTTC. Translation gives CASSRQGARETQYF.

This clone has just one count. The chain employs TRBV10-3 and TRBJ2-7; TRBD1 aligns across 7 bases. The length of the CDR3 is 14 residues. V lost 3 bases and J lost 4; bases outside the gene matches: 6. Looked up from germline, CDR1 is ENHRY and CDR2 is SYGVKD. The CDR3 loop reads CAISDPGGSYEQYF. The DNA for the CDR3 is TGTGCCATCAGTGATCCAGGGGGTTCTTACGAGCAGTACTTC.

The V and J genes are TRBV5-4 and TRBJ2-2; 14 bases fit TRBD2. Unmatched junction bases numbered 5, after V lost 4 bases and J lost 6 bases. The CDR3 sequence is 16 residues long. The germline V gene encodes CDR1 SGHNT and CDR2 YYREEE (reference sequence). The CDR3 DNA reads TGTGCCAGCAGCCAAAGACTAGCGGGAGGGTCCGGGGAGCTGTTTTTT. Its protein product is CASSQRLAGGSGELFF.

V and J are TRBV7-9 and TRBJ2-3, with D perhaps matching TRBD2 (5 bases). This CDR3 has 13 residues. Germline V gene data show CDR1 as SEHNR and CDR2 as FQNEAQ (reference sequence). Trimming stripped 0 bases from V and 5 bases from J, with 6 bases between. The CDR3 reads CASSLAAGDTQYF. CDR3 nucleotide sequence: TGTGCCAGCAGCTTAGCGGCGGGAGATACGCAGTATTTT.

The chain joins TRBV6-6 to TRBJ2-2, with a tentative D call TRBD2 (6 bases). The CDR3 has 15 amino acids. In germline, CDR1 is MNHNY, CDR2 SVGAGI (reference sequence). V lost 1 base, J lost 3 bases, and 9 bases lay in between. Here the CDR3 DNA reads TGTGCCAGCAGTTACTACGGGACTCACACCGGGGAGCTGTTTTTT. Translated, it gives CASSYYGTHTGELFF.